The next 21 T cell receptor beta chains were all read from a single sample in a study of T cells in Graves' hyperthyroidism and ophthalmopathy. Amplified TCR beta CDR3 regions derived from RNA transcripts. The HTBI primer set was used in a first-round RT-PCR of the TCR CDR3. A single record per CDR3 protein comes from TCRdb applying MiXCR to the multiplex PCR reads. The data contain around 620,000 distinct CDR3 sequences, under 20% of them seen just once; the ten biggest clones take up less than 4.5%. Sequenced material: blood. The receptors were sampled from a woman aged 25 to 39 with Graves' hyperthyroidism.

This chain connects TRBV12-3 or TRBV12-4 to TRBJ2-2; possibly TRBD2 for D (6 bases). The V end was cut by 6 bases, the J end by 0 bases, with 11 bases between. The CDR3 contains 15 residues. The CDR3 bases are TGTGCCAGCAGACTCGGGACTTCGAACACCGGGGAGCTGTTTTTT. It is translated as CASRLGTSNTGELFF.

This clonotype appeared a few times. CDR3 DNA: TGCGCCAGCAGCTTAGCTGGACAGGGAGGGACTGAAGCTTTCTTT. This encodes CASSLAGQGGTEAFF. J is TRBJ1-1 and V is TRBV5-1; TRBD1 aligns across 8 bases. The V gene's germline CDR1 is SGHRS and CDR2 YFSETQ. There are 15 residues in the CDR3. Unmatched junction bases numbered 8, after V lost 2 bases and J lost 5 bases.

In this sample, this clonotype turned up many times. In nucleotides, the CDR3 is TGTGCCAGCAGCCGATACAGATACACTGAAGCTTTCTTT. Translating it yields CASSRYRYTEAFF. This rearrangement joins TRBV7-2 to TRBJ1-1; no definite D call. V lost 5 bases to trimming and J lost 3 bases, with 10 bases between them. This CDR3 is 13 amino acids long. CDR1 is SGHTA, CDR2 FQGNSA, per germline.

This clonotype was detected many times. The rearrangement joins TRBV5-1 to TRBJ2-3; tentatively, D is TRBD1 or TRBD2 (6 bases each). Trimming shortened V by 6 bases and J by 0 bases, and 11 bases separated the two germline ends. Germline lookup yields CDR1 SGHRS and CDR2 YFSETQ. This CDR3 has 14 amino acids. CDR3 in DNA: TGCGCCAGCACGCCGGGGGCGAGCACAGATACGCAGTATTTT. Encoded protein: CASTPGASTDTQYF.

This sequence joins TRBV2 and TRBJ1-3, with D possibly TRBD1 on 6 matching bases. CDR1 and CDR2 from the germline V gene are SNHLY and FYNNEI. This CDR3 has 14 residues. The V end was cut by 10 bases, the J end by 1 base, with 14 bases between. The CDR3 region is CANREQGSGNTIYF. In DNA form, the CDR3 reads TGTGCCAACAGGGAACAGGGTTCTGGAAACACCATATATTTT.

The chain combines TRBV28 with TRBJ1-2; 7 positions agree with TRBD1. Unmatched junction bases numbered 12, after V lost 6 bases and J lost 2 bases. Per the germline V gene, CDR1 is MDHEN and CDR2 is SYDVKM. CDR3 size: 16 residues. Written as DNA, the CDR3 is TGTGCCAGCAGCCCAATTCCCGGGACAGTGAACTATGGCTACACCTTC. Translating gives CASSPIPGTVNYGYTF.

This clonotype was detected only a few times. The J gene is TRBJ1-3, the V gene TRBV4-1; the match to TRBD1 covers 9 bases. The germline CDR1 and CDR2 sequences are MGHRA and YSYEKL. The CDR3 consists of 16 residues. V was clipped by 2 bases and J by 2 bases; unmatched bases: 4. In DNA, the CDR3 is TGCGCCAGCAGCCAACCGGGACAGGGTGCTGGAAACACCATATATTTT. Its translation is CASSQPGQGAGNTIYF.

The chain uses TRBV19 and TRBJ1-5; D possibly corresponds to TRBD1 (5 bases). CDR1 and CDR2 (germline): LNHDA, SQIVND (reference sequence). The germline V and J ends were trimmed by 3 bases and 4 bases, with 13 bases remaining between them. CDR3 length: 15 residues. The CDR3 spells CASSISRDRNQPQHF. In DNA, the CDR3 is TGTGCCAGTAGTATCAGCAGGGACCGAAATCAGCCCCAGCATTTT.

This clonotype was seen repeatedly, ten times or more. The chain is built from TRBV27 and TRBJ2-3, with a possible D match to TRBD2 (5 bases). Germline lookup yields CDR1 MNHEY and CDR2 SMNVEV (reference sequence). There are 13 residues in the CDR3. Trimming took 3 bases from V and 4 from J, leaving 8 bases between them. DNA of the CDR3: TGTGCCAGCAGTTTCGGGATCCCAGATACGCAGTATTTT. The encoded protein is CASSFGIPDTQYF.

This clonotype was counted between two and nine times. The rearrangement uses TRBV7-2 and TRBJ1-6; D is ambiguous. The CDR3 consists of 11 residues. V gave up 1 base and J gave up 11 bases, with 3 bases separating them. Germline V gene data show CDR1 as SGHTA and CDR2 as FQGNSA. The CDR3 coding sequence is TGTGCCAGCAGCTTAGAGGCACCCCTCCACTTT. It is translated as CASSLEAPLHF.

Only a few counts were recorded for this clonotype. V gene TRBV19 combines with J gene TRBJ1-2; tentatively, D is TRBD1 (6 bases). The V gene lost 3 bases and the J gene lost 4 bases, with 18 bases spanning the gap. Germline lookup yields CDR1 LNHDA and CDR2 SQIVND (reference sequence). The CDR3 sequence is 16 residues long. The CDR3 DNA is TGTGCCAGTAGTATCGGCTGGGGGGCGTATGGCTATGGCTACACCTTC. Protein: CASSIGWGAYGYGYTF.

The chain joins TRBV12-5 to TRBJ2-1; D possibly corresponds to TRBD2 (6 bases). Germline-derived CDR1 and CDR2 are LGHNT and FRNRAP. The V end lost 5 bases, the J end lost 8 bases, and 13 bases lay between the germline ends. This CDR3 has 13 amino acids. The CDR3 coding sequence is TGTGCTAGTGGTCCCCCACGGAGGGATGAGCAGTTCTTC. This translates into CASGPPRRDEQFF.

At least ten counts were recorded for this clonotype. The chain has TRBV15 and TRBJ1-5; possible D gene TRBD1, 5 bases. Trimming cost V 0 bases and J 5 bases, with 11 bases left between them. The CDR3 extends over 15 amino acids. Germline CDR1 LNHNV, CDR2 YYDKDF (reference sequence). The CDR3 DNA is TGTGCCACCAGCAGAGATCTGGGGGGAGATCAGCCCCAGCATTTT. Its protein is CATSRDLGGDQPQHF.

This clonotype has at least ten counts. The chain links TRBV11-3 to TRBJ2-3; no firm D call. Germline-derived CDR1 and CDR2 are SGHNT and YENEEA. The CDR3 has 15 residues. The germline V and J ends were trimmed by 1 base and 3 bases, with 11 bases remaining between them. CDR3 sequence: CASSLGELGTDTQYF. For the CDR3, the DNA is TGTGCCAGCAGCTTAGGCGAATTGGGGACAGATACGCAGTATTTT.

This chain uses TRBV7-3 with TRBJ2-3; D not resolved. Germline V CDR1 and CDR2: SGHTA, FQGTGA. Trimming pared 8 bases from V and 6 bases from J, leaving 15 bases between. CDR3 length equals 13 residues. CDR3 bases: TGTGCCAGCGGTCTAGGTTTACGCGATACGCAGTATTTT. Translated, it gives CASGLGLRDTQYF. The full variable domain, its missing parts supplied by reference TRBV7-3 and TRBJ2-3, is GAGVSQTPSNKVTEKGKYVELRCDPISGHTALYWYRQSLGQGPEFLIYFQGTGAADDSGLPNDRFFAVRPEGSVSTLKIQRTERGDSAVYLCASGLGLRDTQYFGPGTRLTVL.

On this clonotype: This may arise from a read error, as a much more abundant clone is one base away. V is TRBV30 and J is TRBJ1-3; D not resolved. CDR3 size: 15 residues. Germline V gives CDR1 GTSNPN, CDR2 SVGIG (reference sequence). CDR3 amino acids: CAWKRAGTSGNTTYF. CDR3 DNA sequence: TGTGCCTGGAAACGGGCAGGAACCTCTGGAAACACCACATATTTT.

There are many counts of this clonotype. V and J are TRBV29-1 and TRBJ1-2, with D uncertain. Deletions cut 4 bases from V and 6 bases from J, with 9 bases between. Per the germline V gene, CDR1 is SQVTM and CDR2 is ANQGSEA. This CDR3 is built from 11 residues. The CDR3 here is CSVVDLDGYTF. CDR3 in DNA: TGCAGCGTTGTGGACCTCGATGGCTACACCTTC.

This clonotype was counted many times. The chain has TRBV27 and TRBJ1-1, with D hard to call. CDR3 length equals 13 residues. Germline loops: CDR1 MNHEY, CDR2 SMNVEV (reference sequence). V shed 2 bases and J shed 6 bases, with 10 bases lying between them. The CDR3, as DNA: TGTGCCAGCAGTTTAAAACCGTCCCCTGAAGCTTTCTTT. It encodes CASSLKPSPEAFF.

This clonotype occurred once. The V and J genes are TRBV20-1 and TRBJ2-6; possibly TRBD1 or TRBD2 for D (5 bases each). The ends were cut back, 2 bases at V and 1 base at J, with 6 bases in the middle. The CDR3 is 14 amino acids. Germline CDR1 reads DFQATT; CDR2 reads SNEGSKA (reference sequence). In nucleotides, the CDR3 is TGCAGTGCTAGATGGGGGTCTGGGGCCAACGTCCTGACTTTC. Encoded protein: CSARWGSGANVLTF.

This clonotype was observed at least ten times. J is TRBJ2-3 and V is TRBV5-1; 9 bases map to TRBD2. V trimming: 0 bases; J trimming: 2 bases; junction bases outside the gene matches: 7. In germline, CDR1 is SGHRS, CDR2 YFSETQ. The CDR3 length is 17 residues. The chain's CDR3 is CASSLAGLARLTDTQYF. CDR3 in DNA: TGCGCCAGCAGCTTGGCAGGACTAGCGAGACTCACAGATACGCAGTATTTT.

This clonotype has a count of ten or more. The chain carries TRBV28 and TRBJ2-5; perhaps TRBD2 as D (6 bases). Per the germline V gene, CDR1 is MDHEN and CDR2 is SYDVKM. Trimming took off 2 bases at V and 4 bases at J, with 17 bases between the two ends. This CDR3 spans 16 amino acids. The CDR3 nucleotides are TGTGCCAGCAGTTTAACGGGGCGACTAGGCGTAGAGACCCAGTACTTC. Translation: CASSLTGRLGVETQYF.